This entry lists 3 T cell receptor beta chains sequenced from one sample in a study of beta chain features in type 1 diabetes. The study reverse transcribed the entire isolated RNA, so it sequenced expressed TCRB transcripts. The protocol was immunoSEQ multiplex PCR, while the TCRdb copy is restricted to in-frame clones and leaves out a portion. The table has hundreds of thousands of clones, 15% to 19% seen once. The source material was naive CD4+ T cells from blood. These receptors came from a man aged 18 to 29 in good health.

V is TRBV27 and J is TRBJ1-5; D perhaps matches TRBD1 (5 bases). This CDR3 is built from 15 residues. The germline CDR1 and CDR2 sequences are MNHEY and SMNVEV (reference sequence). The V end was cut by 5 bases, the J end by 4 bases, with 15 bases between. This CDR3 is CASSAVDRANQPQHF. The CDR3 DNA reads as TGTGCCAGCAGTGCCGTAGACAGAGCTAATCAGCCCCAGCATTTT.

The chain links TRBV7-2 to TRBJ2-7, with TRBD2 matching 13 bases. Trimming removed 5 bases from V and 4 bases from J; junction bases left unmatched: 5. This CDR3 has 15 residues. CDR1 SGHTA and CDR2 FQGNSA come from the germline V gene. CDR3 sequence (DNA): TGTGCCAGCAGCCGCCGGACTAGCGGGAGTTACGAGCAGTACTTC. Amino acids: CASSRRTSGSYEQYF.

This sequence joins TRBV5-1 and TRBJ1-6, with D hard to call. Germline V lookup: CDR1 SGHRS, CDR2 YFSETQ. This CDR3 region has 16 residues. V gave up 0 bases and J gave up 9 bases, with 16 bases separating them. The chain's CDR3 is CASSLERVGFGSPLHF. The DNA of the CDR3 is TGCGCCAGCAGCTTGGAGAGGGTAGGGTTTGGTTCACCCCTCCACTTT. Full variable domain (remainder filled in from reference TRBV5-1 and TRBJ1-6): KAGVTQTPRYLIKTRGQQVTLSCSPISGHRSVSWYQQTPGQGLQFLFEYFSETQRNKGNFPGRFSGRQFSNSRSEMNVSTLELGDSALYLCASSLERVGFGSPLHFGNGTRLTVT.